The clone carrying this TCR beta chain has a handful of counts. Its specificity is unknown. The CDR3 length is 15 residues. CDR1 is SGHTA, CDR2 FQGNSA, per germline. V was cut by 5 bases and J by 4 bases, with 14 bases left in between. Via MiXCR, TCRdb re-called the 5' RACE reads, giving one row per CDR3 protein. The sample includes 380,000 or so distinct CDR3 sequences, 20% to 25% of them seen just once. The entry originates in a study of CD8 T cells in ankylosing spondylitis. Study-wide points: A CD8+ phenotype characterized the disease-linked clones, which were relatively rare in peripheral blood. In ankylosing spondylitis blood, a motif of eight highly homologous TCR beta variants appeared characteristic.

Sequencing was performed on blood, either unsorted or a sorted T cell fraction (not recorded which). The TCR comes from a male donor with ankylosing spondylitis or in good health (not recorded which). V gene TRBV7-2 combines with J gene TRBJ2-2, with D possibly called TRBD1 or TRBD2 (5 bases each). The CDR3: CASSRDLGLTGELFF. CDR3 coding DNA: TGTGCCAGCAGCCGGGACCTGGGGCTCACCGGGGAGCTGTTTTTT.